One T cell receptor beta chain is described in this entry. V lost 2 bases and J lost 2, with 13 bases in between. There are 16 residues in the CDR3. Germline-derived CDR1 and CDR2 are SGHDN and FVKESK. The data are from a study of T cell changes during pregnancy in multiple sclerosis. The repertoire was sequenced with immunoSEQ multiplex PCR; TCRdb's copy has only in-frame clones and lacks some. The sample holds 60,000 to 85,000 clones, just over 90% seen once. The J gene is TRBJ1-5, the V gene TRBV14; D not certain. The source of this sequence is a female donor in good health, enrolled as a control in a pregnancy study. The sample here was peripheral blood, taken in the second trimester of pregnancy. The DNA for the CDR3 is TGTGCCAGCAGCCAATCGAGTGAAAGCGGCAATCAGCCCCAGCATTTT. This translates into CASSQSSESGNQPQHF.